These T cell receptor beta chains were read from a single sample in a study of PD-1 blockade in classical Hodgkin lymphoma. The repertoire was sequenced with immunoSEQ multiplex PCR; TCRdb's copy has only in-frame clones and lacks some. The sample lists 15,000 to 20,000 clones; roughly 90% were seen once. Sequenced input: peripheral blood mononuclear cells (PBMCs). The receptors come from a human donor with classical Hodgkin lymphoma. CDR3s include the opening cysteine and the closing phenylalanine or tryptophan. The D gene is left open where the match is weak. Rows may omit the clone size; those that give it use once, few, many or a size class.

j_call clone_size v_call d_call cdr3_length cdr3_aa cdr3_nt
TRBJ2-1 - TRBV5-1 TRBD2 14 CASGLAGGYNEQFF TGCGCCAGCGGCTTAGCGGGAGGGTACAATGAGCAGTTCTTC
TRBJ2-3 - TRBV6-4 - 14 CASSEGNPTDTQYF TGTGCCAGCAGTGAAGGGAACCCCACAGATACGCAGTATTTT
TRBJ1-1 - TRBV25-1 TRBD1 14 CASSGHRGNTEAFF TGTGCCAGCAGTGGCCACAGGGGAAACACTGAAGCTTTCTTT
TRBJ2-1 once TRBV6-5 TRBD2 13 CASRLAAVDEQFF TGTGCCAGCAGACTAGCGGCCGTGGATGAGCAGTTCTTC
TRBJ1-5 - TRBV4-1 TRBD1 19 CASSQERTTGAGYRQPQHF TGCGCCAGCAGCCAAGAAAGGACGACAGGGGCGGGATATCGTCAGCCCCAGCATTTT
TRBJ2-5 - TRBV9 TRBD2 17 CASSVGLADLGYETQYF TGTGCCAGCAGCGTAGGTCTAGCGGACCTCGGGTATGAGACCCAGTACTTC
TRBJ2-4 few TRBV25-1 TRBD2 16 CASSHDGGRGINIQYF TGTGCCAGCAGTCATGATGGCGGGAGGGGAATAAACATTCAGTACTTC
TRBJ2-7 once TRBV5-6 TRBD1 15 CASSPGQTPIYEQYF TGTGCCAGCAGCCCGGGACAGACTCCGATCTACGAGCAGTACTTC
TRBJ2-4 - TRBV9 - 13 CASSVSLGDIQYF TGTGCCAGCAGCGTATCCCTGGGGGACATTCAGTACTTC
TRBJ1-5 few TRBV19 - 12 CASSRVSQPQHF TGTGCCAGTAGCAGAGTGTCCCAGCCCCAGCATTTT
TRBJ2-5 - TRBV30 - 12 CAWRKLGETQYF TGTGCCTGGAGGAAGTTGGGAGAGACCCAGTACTTC
TRBJ2-7 - TRBV28 - 14 CASSPNSWRGEQYF TGTGCCAGCAGCCCAAATAGTTGGCGCGGCGAGCAGTACTTC
TRBJ2-7 - TRBV10-1 - 15 CASSESVGSYYEQYF TGCGCCAGCAGTGAGTCGGTAGGTTCCTACTACGAGCAGTACTTC
TRBJ2-3 - TRBV27 - 13 CASSLVVTDTQYF TGTGCCAGCAGTTTAGTTGTCACAGATACGCAGTATTTT
TRBJ2-7 - TRBV30 TRBD2 14 CAWTSGRALNEQYF TGTGCCTGGACCAGCGGGAGAGCTTTAAACGAGCAGTACTTC
TRBJ1-4 - TRBV28 - 15 CASSLSGGLGEKLFF TGTGCCAGCAGTTTATCGGGGGGGTTGGGTGAAAAACTGTTTTTT
TRBJ2-2 - TRBV27 TRBD1 17 CASSFSGQGRRTGELFF TGTGCCAGCAGTTTCTCTGGACAGGGGCGCCGTACCGGGGAGCTGTTTTTT
TRBJ1-1 - TRBV10-3 TRBD1 14 CAIRRDREVTEAFF TGTGCCATCAGACGGGACAGGGAAGTGACTGAAGCTTTCTTT
TRBJ2-7 - TRBV11-3 - 14 CASSFQGVGYEQYF TGTGCCAGCAGCTTCCAAGGGGTAGGCTACGAGCAGTACTTC
TRBJ2-7 - TRBV4-1 TRBD1 17 CASSPSPAGTGSSEQYF TGCGCCAGCAGCCCCTCTCCCGCCGGGACAGGGTCCTCCGAGCAGTACTTC
TRBJ2-1 - TRBV9 TRBD2 18 CASSVAKTSGSLLNEQFF TGTGCCAGCAGCGTAGCAAAGACTAGCGGGAGCCTCTTAAATGAGCAGTTCTTC
TRBJ2-3 - TRBV19 TRBD2 16 CASMRRASGSTDTQYF TGTGCCAGTATGCGACGGGCTAGCGGGAGTACAGATACGCAGTATTTT
TRBJ1-5 once TRBV6-7 - 13 CASGHVGNQPQHF TGTGCCAGCGGTCACGTCGGCAATCAGCCCCAGCATTTT
TRBJ2-4 once TRBV19 TRBD2 16 CASGLAGDTAKNIQYF TGTGCCAGTGGACTAGCGGGAGACACGGCCAAAAACATTCAGTACTTC
TRBJ1-3 - TRBV5-1 - 14 CASSLGSSGNTIYF TGCGCCAGCAGCTTGGGCAGCTCTGGAAACACCATATATTTT
TRBJ2-5 - TRBV25-1 - 14 CASSGPKVWETQYF TGTGCCAGCAGTGGTCCAAAGGTTTGGGAGACCCAGTACTTC
TRBJ2-7 - TRBV19 TRBD2 15 CASSSSGRITHEQYF TGTGCCAGTAGTTCTAGCGGGAGGATTACCCACGAGCAGTACTTC
TRBJ2-2 few TRBV25-1 - 14 CASSEDREAGELFF TGTGCCAGCAGTGAAGACAGGGAGGCCGGGGAGCTGTTTTTT
TRBJ2-7 few TRBV5-4 - 13 CASSRTFGGEQYF TGTGCCAGCAGCCGGACATTTGGTGGCGAGCAGTACTTC